This TCR beta chain was recorded in a study of post-analysis software for immune sequencing data. Included in the TCR beta cDNA libraries were unique molecular identifiers. TCRdb analysed the PCR reads with MiXCR anew, one entry per CDR3 protein. The data contain hundreds of thousands of distinct CDR3 sequences, 25% to 30% of them singletons. About this clonotype itself: Antigen specificity is unknown.

This CDR3 contains 12 residues. Germline CDR1 is KGHSH and CDR2 is LQKENI. V dropped 3 bases and J dropped 6 bases, with 9 bases sitting between them. Study outcomes and limitations: Multiple sclerosis was associated with a significant reduction in normalized Chao1 diversity relative to controls. In patients, TRBV5-6, TRBV5-1 and TRBV20-1 belonged to five TRBV segments found more frequently than in controls.

Material for sequencing was blood. The chain has TRBV18 and TRBJ2-7; the D is unclear. The receptor was isolated from a girl under 18 with multiple sclerosis. CDR3 in DNA: TGTGCCAGCTCACCGACGGGTATCGAGCAGTACTTC. Its protein is CASSPTGIEQYF.